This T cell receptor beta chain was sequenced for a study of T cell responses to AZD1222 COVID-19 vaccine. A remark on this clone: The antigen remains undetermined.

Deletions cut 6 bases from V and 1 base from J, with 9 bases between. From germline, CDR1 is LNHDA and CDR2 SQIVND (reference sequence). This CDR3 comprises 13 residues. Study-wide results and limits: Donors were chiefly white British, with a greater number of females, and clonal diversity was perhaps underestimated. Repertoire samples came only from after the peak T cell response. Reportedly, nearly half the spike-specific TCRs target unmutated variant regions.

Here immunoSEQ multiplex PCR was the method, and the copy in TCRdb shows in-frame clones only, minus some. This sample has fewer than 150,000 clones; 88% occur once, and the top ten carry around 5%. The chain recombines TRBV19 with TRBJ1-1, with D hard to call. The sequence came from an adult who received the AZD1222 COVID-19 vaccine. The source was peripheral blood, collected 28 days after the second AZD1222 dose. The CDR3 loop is CASSPRANTEAFF. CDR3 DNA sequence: TGTGCCAGTAGCCCGAGGGCGAACACTGAAGCTTTCTTT.